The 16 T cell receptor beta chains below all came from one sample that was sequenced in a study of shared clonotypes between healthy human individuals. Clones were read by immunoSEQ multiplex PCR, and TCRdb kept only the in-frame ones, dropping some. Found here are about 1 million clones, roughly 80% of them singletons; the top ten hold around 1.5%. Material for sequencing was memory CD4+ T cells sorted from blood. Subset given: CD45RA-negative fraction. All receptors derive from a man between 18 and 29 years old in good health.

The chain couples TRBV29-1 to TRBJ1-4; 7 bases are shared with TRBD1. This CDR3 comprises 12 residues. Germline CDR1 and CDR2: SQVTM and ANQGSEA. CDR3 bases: TGCAGGAAAGACAGGGCTTTGGAAAAACTGTTTTTT. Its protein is CRKDRALEKLFF.

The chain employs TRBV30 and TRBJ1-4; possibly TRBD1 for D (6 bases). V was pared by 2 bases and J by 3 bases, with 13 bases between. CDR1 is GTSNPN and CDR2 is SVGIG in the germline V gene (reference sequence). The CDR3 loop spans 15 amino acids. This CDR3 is CAWSPQGTPNEKLFF. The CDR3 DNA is TGTGCCTGGAGTCCTCAAGGGACACCTAATGAAAAACTGTTTTTT. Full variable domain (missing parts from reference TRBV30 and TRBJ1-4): SQTIHQWPATLVQPVGSPLSLECTVEGTSNPNLYWYRQAAGRGLQLLFYSVGIGQISSEVPQNLSASRPQDRQFILSSKKLLLSDSGFYLCAWSPQGTPNEKLFFGSGTQLSVL.

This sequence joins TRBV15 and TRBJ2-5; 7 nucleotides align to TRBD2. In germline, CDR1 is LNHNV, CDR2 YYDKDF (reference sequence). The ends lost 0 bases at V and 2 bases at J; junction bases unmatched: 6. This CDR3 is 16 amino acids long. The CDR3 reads CATSRDSGGGQETQYF. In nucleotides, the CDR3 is TGTGCCACCAGCAGAGATTCGGGGGGAGGGCAAGAGACCCAGTACTTC.

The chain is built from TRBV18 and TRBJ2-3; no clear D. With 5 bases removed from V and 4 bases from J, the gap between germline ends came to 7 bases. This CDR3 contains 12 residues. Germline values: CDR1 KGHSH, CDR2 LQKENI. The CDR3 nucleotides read TGTGCCAGCTCAACGGAGTCAGATACGCAGTATTTT. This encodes CASSTESDTQYF.

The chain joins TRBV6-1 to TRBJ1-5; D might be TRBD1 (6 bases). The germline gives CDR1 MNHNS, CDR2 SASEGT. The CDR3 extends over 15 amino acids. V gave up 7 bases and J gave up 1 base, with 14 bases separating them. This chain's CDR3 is CASTRQDGSNQPQHF. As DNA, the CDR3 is TGTGCCAGCACCCGACAGGACGGGAGCAATCAGCCCCAGCATTTT.

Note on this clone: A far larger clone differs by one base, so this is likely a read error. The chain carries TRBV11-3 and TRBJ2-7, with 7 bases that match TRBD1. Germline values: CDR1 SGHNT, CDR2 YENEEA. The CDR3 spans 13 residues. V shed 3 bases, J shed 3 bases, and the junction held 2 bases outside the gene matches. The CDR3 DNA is TGTGCCAGCAGCTTGGGACAGAACTACGAGCAGTACTTC. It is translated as CASSLGQNYEQYF.

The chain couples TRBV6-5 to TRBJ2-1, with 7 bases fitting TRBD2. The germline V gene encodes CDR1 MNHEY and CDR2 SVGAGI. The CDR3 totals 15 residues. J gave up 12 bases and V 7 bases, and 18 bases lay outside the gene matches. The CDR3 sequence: CASKRDGGSRSRQFF. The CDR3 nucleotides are TGTGCCAGCAAGAGGGACGGGGGGAGCCGATCGAGGCAGTTCTTC.

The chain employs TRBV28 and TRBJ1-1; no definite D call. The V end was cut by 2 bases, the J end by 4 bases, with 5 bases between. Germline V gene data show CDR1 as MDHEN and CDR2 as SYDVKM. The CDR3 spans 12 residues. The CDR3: CASSLKTTEAFF. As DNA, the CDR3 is TGTGCCAGCAGTTTAAAGACCACTGAAGCTTTCTTT. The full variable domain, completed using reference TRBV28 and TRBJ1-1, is DVKVTQSSRYLVKRTGEKVFLECVQDMDHENMFWYRQDPGLGLRLIYFSYDVKMKEKGDIPEGYSVSREKKERFSLILESASTNQTSMYLCASSLKTTEAFFGQGTRLTVV.

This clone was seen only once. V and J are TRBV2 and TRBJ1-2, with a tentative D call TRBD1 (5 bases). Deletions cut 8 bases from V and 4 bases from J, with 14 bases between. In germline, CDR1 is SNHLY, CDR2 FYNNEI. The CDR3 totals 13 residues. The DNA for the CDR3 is TGTGCCAGCGGGGACTTCGCCTTCTATGGCTACACCTTC. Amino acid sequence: CASGDFAFYGYTF.

CDR3 in amino acids: CASSSRTGGGGYTF. CDR3 nucleotide sequence: TGTGCCAGCAGCTCCCGGACAGGAGGGGGCGGCTACACCTTC. The chain combines TRBV7-8 with TRBJ1-2, with 7 bases that match TRBD1. CDR1 is SGHVS and CDR2 is FQNEAQ in the germline V gene. V shed 4 bases, J shed 8 bases, and the junction held 10 bases outside the gene matches. The CDR3 contains 14 residues.

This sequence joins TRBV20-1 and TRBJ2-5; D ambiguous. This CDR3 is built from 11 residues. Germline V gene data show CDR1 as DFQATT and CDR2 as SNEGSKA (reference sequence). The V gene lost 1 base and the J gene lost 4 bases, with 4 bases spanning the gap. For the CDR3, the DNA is TGCAGTGCTAGAGCCCCAGAGACCCAGTACTTC. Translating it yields CSARAPETQYF.

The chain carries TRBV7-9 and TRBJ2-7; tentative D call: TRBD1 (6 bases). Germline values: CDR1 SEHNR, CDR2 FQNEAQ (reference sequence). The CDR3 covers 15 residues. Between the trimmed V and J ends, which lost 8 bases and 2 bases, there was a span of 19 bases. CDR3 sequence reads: CASWVYRAGAYEQYF. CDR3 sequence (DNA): TGTGCCAGCTGGGTTTACAGGGCAGGGGCCTACGAGCAGTACTTC. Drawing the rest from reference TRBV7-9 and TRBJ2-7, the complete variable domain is DTGVSQNPRHKITKRGQNVTFRCDPISEHNRLYWYRQTLGQGPEFLTYFQNEAQLEKSRLLSDRFSAERPKGSFSTLEIQRTEQGDSAMYLCASWVYRAGAYEQYFGPGTRLTVT.

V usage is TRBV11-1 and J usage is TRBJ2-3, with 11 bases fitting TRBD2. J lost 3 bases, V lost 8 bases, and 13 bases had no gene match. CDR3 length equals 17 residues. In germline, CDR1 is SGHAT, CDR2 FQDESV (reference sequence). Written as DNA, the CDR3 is TGTGCCAGCCGCTCAAATCGGGCTAGCGGGGGGACAGATACGCAGTATTTT. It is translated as CASRSNRASGGTDTQYF.

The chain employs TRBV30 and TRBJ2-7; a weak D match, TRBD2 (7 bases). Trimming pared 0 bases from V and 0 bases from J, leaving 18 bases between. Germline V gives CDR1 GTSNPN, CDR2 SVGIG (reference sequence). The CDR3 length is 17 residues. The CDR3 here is CAWSVQRGAISSYEQYF. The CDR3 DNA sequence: TGTGCCTGGAGTGTACAACGGGGGGCCATAAGCTCCTACGAGCAGTACTTC.

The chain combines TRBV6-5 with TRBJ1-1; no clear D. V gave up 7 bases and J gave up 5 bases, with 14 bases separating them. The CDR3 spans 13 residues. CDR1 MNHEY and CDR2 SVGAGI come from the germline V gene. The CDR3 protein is CASNSRWETEAFF. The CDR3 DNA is TGTGCCAGCAACAGCAGGTGGGAGACTGAAGCTTTCTTT.

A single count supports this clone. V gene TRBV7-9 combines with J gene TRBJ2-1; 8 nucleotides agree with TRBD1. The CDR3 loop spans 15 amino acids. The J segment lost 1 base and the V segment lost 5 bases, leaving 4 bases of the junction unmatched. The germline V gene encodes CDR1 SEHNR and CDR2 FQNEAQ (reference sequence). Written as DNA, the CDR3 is TGTGCCAGCAGCCGGGACAGGTCTTCCTACAATGAGCAGTTCTTC. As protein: CASSRDRSSYNEQFF.